The entry below gives a single T cell receptor beta chain sequence along with its context. This sample was included in a study of T-cell reconstitution after alpha-beta-depleted transplantation in children. A TCRbeta library incorporating unique molecular identifiers was prepared. TCRdb ran MiXCR on the PCR reads and lists one entry per CDR3 protein. The sample shows about 980,000 distinct CDR3 sequences, about 29% of them seen only once. Germline CDR1 and CDR2: SEHNR and FQNEAQ (reference sequence). The CDR3 has 15 amino acids. Trimming cost V 4 bases and J 1 base, with 13 bases left between them. This chain connects TRBV7-9 to TRBJ1-1; TRBD1 is a possible D gene (6 bases). The material was PBMCs, mostly from graft donor cells, obtained 360 days after TCRalphabeta/CD19-depleted stem cell transplant. This clonotype originated in a boy under two years old who had a stem cell transplant for SCID, so the T cells may come from the graft donor. CDR3 residues: CASSSPRTANTEAFF. CDR3 in DNA: TGTGCCAGCAGCTCCCCCCGGACAGCGAACACTGAAGCTTTCTTT.